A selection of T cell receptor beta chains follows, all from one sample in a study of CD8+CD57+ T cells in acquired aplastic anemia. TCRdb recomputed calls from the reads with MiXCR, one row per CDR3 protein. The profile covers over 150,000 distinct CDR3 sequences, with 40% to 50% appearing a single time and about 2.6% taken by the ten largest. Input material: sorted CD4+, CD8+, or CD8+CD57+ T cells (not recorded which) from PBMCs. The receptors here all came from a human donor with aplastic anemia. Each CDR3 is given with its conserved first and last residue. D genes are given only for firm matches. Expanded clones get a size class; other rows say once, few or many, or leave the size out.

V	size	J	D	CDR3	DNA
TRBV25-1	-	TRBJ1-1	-	CASSRLEVGTGAFF	TGTGCCAGCAGTCGATTGGAAGTTGGCACTGGAGCTTTCTTT
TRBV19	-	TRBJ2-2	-	CASSTASFGTGELFF	TGTGCCAGTAGTACGGCCTCCTTTGGGACAGGGGAGCTGTTTTTT
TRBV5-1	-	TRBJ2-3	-	CASSLSTPTDTQYF	TGCGCCAGCAGCTTGAGTACACCCACAGATACGCAGTATTTT
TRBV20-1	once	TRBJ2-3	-	CSASALTRTDTQYF	TGCAGTGCTAGCGCGCTCACAAGGACGGATACGCAGTATTTT
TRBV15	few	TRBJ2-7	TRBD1	CATSRGTASSYEQYF	TGTGCCACCAGCAGGGGGACAGCATCGTCCTACGAGCAGTACTTC
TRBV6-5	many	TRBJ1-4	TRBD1	CASRGQAGHEKLFF	TGTGCCAGCAGAGGACAGGCTGGACATGAAAAACTGTTTTTT
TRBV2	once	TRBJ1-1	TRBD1	CASSYTGGNTEAFF	TGTGCCAGCAGTTATACAGGGGGGAACACTGAAGCTTTCTTT
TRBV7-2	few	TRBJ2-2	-	CASSYNTGELFF	TGTGCCAGCAGCTACAACACCGGGGAGCTGTTTTTT
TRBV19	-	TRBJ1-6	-	CASSTTGAYNSPLHF	TGTGCCAGTAGTACAACGGGCGCTTATAATTCACCCCTCCACTTT
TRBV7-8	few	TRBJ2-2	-	CASSSPGAGELFF	TGTGCCAGCAGCAGCCCGGGCGCCGGGGAGCTGTTTTTT
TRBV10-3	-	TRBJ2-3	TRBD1	CAISESGTATDTQYF	TGTGCCATCAGTGAATCGGGGACAGCCACAGATACGCAGTATTTT
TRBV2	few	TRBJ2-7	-	CASKQGYEQYF	TGTGCCAGCAAACAGGGCTACGAGCAGTACTTC
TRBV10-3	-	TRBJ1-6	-	CAVLLGSYNSPLHF	TGTGCCGTACTCTTGGGCTCCTATAATTCACCCCTCCACTTT
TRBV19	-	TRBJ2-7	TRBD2	CASSMGGKYEQYF	TGTGCCAGTAGTATGGGAGGGAAGTACGAGCAGTACTTC
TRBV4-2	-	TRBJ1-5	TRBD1	CASSTSTGGLGQPQHF	TGTGCCAGCAGCACTTCGACAGGGGGTTTGGGTCAGCCCCAGCATTTT
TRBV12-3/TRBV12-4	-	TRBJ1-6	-	CASTTSGSYNSPLHF	TGTGCCAGCACCACAAGTGGCTCCTATAATTCACCCCTCCACTTT
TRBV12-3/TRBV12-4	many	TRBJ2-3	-	CATALIPTDTQYF	TGTGCCACTGCCTTAATCCCCACAGATACGCAGTATTTT
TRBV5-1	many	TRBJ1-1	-	CASSLGEVVTEAFF	TGCGCCAGCAGCTTGGGGGAAGTAGTAACTGAAGCTTTCTTT
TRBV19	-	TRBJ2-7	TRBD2	CASSRPGTSGPQGSYEQYF	TGTGCCAGTAGTCGTCCCGGGACTAGCGGGCCTCAGGGGTCCTACGAGCAGTACTTC
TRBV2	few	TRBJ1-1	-	CASREWYQGTEAFF	TGTGCCAGCAGAGAGTGGTATCAGGGGACTGAAGCTTTCTTT
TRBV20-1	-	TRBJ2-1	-	CSARLDEQFF	TGCAGTGCTCGTCTGGATGAGCAGTTCTTC
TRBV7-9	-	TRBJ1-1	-	CASTQQGFAEAFF	TGTGCCAGCACCCAGCAGGGTTTCGCTGAAGCTTTCTTT
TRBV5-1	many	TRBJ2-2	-	CASSLVSGNTGELFF	TGCGCCAGCAGCTTGGTGTCAGGGAACACCGGGGAGCTGTTTTTT
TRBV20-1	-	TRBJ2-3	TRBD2	CSARDRGRLAGGMGFADTQYF	TGCAGTGCTAGAGATCGGGGGAGACTAGCGGGGGGGATGGGCTTCGCAGATACGCAGTATTTT
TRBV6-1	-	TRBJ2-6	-	CASRAEADVLTF	TGTGCCAGCAGGGCTGAGGCCGACGTCCTGACTTTC
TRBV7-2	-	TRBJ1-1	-	CASAQGRGTEAFF	TGTGCCAGCGCCCAGGGTAGAGGCACTGAAGCTTTCTTT
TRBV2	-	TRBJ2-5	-	CASSEGSADQPQYF	TGTGCCAGCAGTGAAGGCAGTGCGGATCAGCCCCAGTACTTC
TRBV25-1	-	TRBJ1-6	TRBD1	CASTRPGDRGRSVYNSPLHF	TGTGCCAGCACACGCCCGGGGGACAGGGGGCGTTCGGTCTATAATTCACCCCTCCACTTT
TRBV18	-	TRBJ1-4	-	CASSPGATNEKLFF	TGTGCCAGCTCACCGGGAGCAACTAATGAAAAACTGTTTTTT
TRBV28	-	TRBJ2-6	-	CASSTTGLSGANVLTF	TGTGCCAGCAGTACGACAGGTCTCTCTGGGGCCAACGTCCTGACTTTC
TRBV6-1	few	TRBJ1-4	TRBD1	CASSEFLGQGEKLFF	TGTGCCAGCAGTGAATTTTTGGGACAGGGTGAAAAACTGTTTTTT
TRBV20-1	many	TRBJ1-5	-	CSARVGMGINQPQHF	TGCAGTGCTAGAGTAGGGATGGGGATCAATCAGCCCCAGCATTTT
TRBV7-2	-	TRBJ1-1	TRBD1	CASSFGTGVAFF	TGTGCCAGCAGCTTTGGGACAGGGGTGGCTTTCTTT
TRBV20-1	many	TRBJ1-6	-	CSARDMRAGDNSPLHF	TGCAGTGCTAGAGATATGAGAGCAGGGGATAATTCACCCCTCCACTTT
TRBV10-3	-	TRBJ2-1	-	CAISEQLLANEQFF	TGTGCCATCAGTGAACAACTTTTAGCGAATGAGCAGTTCTTC
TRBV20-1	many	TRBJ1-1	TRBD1	CSVRTGGGRSNTEAFF	TGCAGTGTCAGGACAGGGGGCGGAAGGTCGAACACTGAAGCTTTCTTT
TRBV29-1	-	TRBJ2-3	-	CSVPRGAGESDTQYF	TGCAGCGTCCCGAGGGGAGCGGGTGAATCGGATACGCAGTATTTT
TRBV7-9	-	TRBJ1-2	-	CASSPVGNYGYTF	TGTGCCAGCAGCCCGGTTGGGAACTATGGCTACACCTTC
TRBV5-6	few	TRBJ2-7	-	CASRPGSGYEQYF	TGTGCCAGCAGGCCGGGCTCGGGGTACGAGCAGTACTTC
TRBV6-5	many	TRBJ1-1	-	CASSYDLNTEAFF	TGTGCCAGCAGTTACGACCTGAACACTGAAGCTTTCTTT
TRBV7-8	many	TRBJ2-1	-	CASSLAVPASSYNEQFF	TGTGCCAGCAGCTTAGCGGTACCCGCGAGCTCCTACAATGAGCAGTTCTTC
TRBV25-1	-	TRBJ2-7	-	CASSQNSIHEQYF	TGTGCCAGCAGCCAAAACAGTATCCACGAGCAGTACTTC
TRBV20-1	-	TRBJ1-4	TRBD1	CSARLGTGNEKLFF	TGCAGTGCTAGACTCGGGACAGGGAATGAAAAACTGTTTTTT
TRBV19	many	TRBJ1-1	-	CASRQNTEAFF	TGTGCCAGTAGACAAAACACTGAAGCTTTCTTT
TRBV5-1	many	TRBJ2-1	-	CASSFRPNYNEQFF	TGCGCCAGCAGCTTCAGACCTAACTACAATGAGCAGTTCTTC
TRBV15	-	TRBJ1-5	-	CATSRGGRDNRPQHF	TGTGCCACCAGCAGAGGGGGGCGTGACAACCGGCCCCAGCATTTT
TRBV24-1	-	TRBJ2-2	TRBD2	CATSVPGGAVGELFF	TGTGCCACCAGTGTGCCCGGGGGGGCCGTCGGGGAGCTGTTTTTT
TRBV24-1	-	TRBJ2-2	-	CATSEGGTGELFF	TGTGCCACCAGTGAAGGAGGGACCGGGGAGCTGTTTTTT
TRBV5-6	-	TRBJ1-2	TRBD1	CASSMGQPYGYTF	TGTGCCAGCAGCATGGGACAGCCCTATGGCTACACCTTC
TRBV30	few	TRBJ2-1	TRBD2	CAWSASGGYNEQFF	TGTGCCTGGAGTGCTAGCGGTGGATACAATGAGCAGTTCTTC
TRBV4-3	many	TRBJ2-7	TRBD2	CASSRDGSGGKQYF	TGCGCCAGCAGCAGAGACGGTTCGGGGGGGAAGCAGTACTTC